A single sample is the source of the 10 T cell receptor beta chains below, sequenced in a study of cytomegalovirus exposure and HLA in healthy donors. PCR employed 60 Vbeta and 13 Jbeta primers. TCRdb's copy holds only in-frame clones and misses some; the assay was immunoSEQ multiplex PCR. The sample has over 150,000 clones, 80% to 85% seen once. Sequencing used PBMCs. Source of these receptors: a woman aged 50 to 60 in good health and CMV-seropositive.

The chain is built from TRBV5-1 and TRBJ1-2, with 10 bases identical to TRBD1. Germline assignment: CDR1 SGHRS and CDR2 YFSETQ. After removal of 3 bases from V and 8 bases from J, the junction contained 7 bases not matched to a gene. CDR3 size: 14 residues. The CDR3 DNA sequence: TGCGCCAGCAGCTCCCAGACAGGGGGCTTGGGCTACACCTTC. Amino acid sequence: CASSSQTGGLGYTF.

The chain uses TRBV20-1 and TRBJ1-1; 7 bases align to TRBD1. Germline assignment: CDR1 DFQATT and CDR2 SNEGSKA (reference sequence). The CDR3 has 11 residues. The ends lost 6 bases at V and 10 bases at J; junction bases unmatched: 8. CDR3 DNA sequence: TGCAGTGCCATGACAGGGTATGTAGCTTTCTTT. The encoded protein is CSAMTGYVAFF.

This clone was detected only a few times. The V call is TRBV10-3, the J call TRBJ2-3, with D perhaps TRBD1 (5 bases). Germline lookup yields CDR1 ENHRY and CDR2 SYGVKD. The CDR3 is made up of 14 amino acids. The germline V and J ends were trimmed by 4 bases and 5 bases, with 13 bases remaining between them. CDR3 DNA: TGTGCCATCAGTGGGGGCTTGGTTAGAGATACGCAGTATTTT. Protein sequence: CAISGGLVRDTQYF.

This clone has a single count. The chain has TRBV18 and TRBJ2-5; 9 nucleotides align to TRBD2. The CDR3 extends over 16 amino acids. With 4 bases clipped from V and 5 bases from J, the junction kept 11 bases outside the gene matches. Germline CDR1 is KGHSH and CDR2 is LQKENI. In nucleotides, the CDR3 is TGTGCCAGCTCACAAGTTCCCGTGGCGGGAGGGGAGACCCAGTACTTC. Protein: CASSQVPVAGGETQYF.

This clone was found a few times. The chain has TRBV19 and TRBJ2-5, with 10 bases lining up with TRBD1. Germline loops: CDR1 LNHDA, CDR2 SQIVND (reference sequence). This CDR3 contains 15 residues. V was pared by 5 bases and J by 2 bases, with 5 bases of the junction left unmatched. In DNA form, the CDR3 reads TGTGCCAGTAGTTCCCGGGACAGGGGTCAAGAGACCCAGTACTTC. Translation: CASSSRDRGQETQYF.

The genes are TRBV28 and TRBJ2-7; 7 positions agree with TRBD1. CDR1 is MDHEN, CDR2 SYDVKM, per germline. J lost 0 bases, V lost 4 bases, and 3 bases had no gene match. The CDR3 is 14 residues long. The CDR3 here is CASSSTGSSYEQYF. CDR3 bases: TGTGCCAGCAGTTCGACAGGGAGCTCCTACGAGCAGTACTTC.

The rearrangement links TRBV6-6 to TRBJ1-5; 8 nucleotides align to TRBD1. There are 16 residues in the CDR3. Looked up from germline, CDR1 is MNHNY and CDR2 is SVGAGI (reference sequence). The V gene end was trimmed by 5 bases and the J gene end by 3 bases; junction bases not matched to a gene: 9. The CDR3 is CASSTGTGKINQPQHF. In nucleotides, the CDR3 is TGTGCCAGCAGTACTGGGACAGGAAAAATCAATCAGCCCCAGCATTTT.

J is TRBJ2-7 and V is TRBV7-8; no clear D gene. V shed 1 base and J shed 0 bases, with 13 bases lying between them. The CDR3 runs to 16 residues. Germline lookup yields CDR1 SGHVS and CDR2 FQNEAQ. This CDR3 is CASSLVGLQSSYEQYF. The CDR3 DNA follows: TGTGCCAGCAGCTTAGTTGGCCTCCAAAGCTCCTACGAGCAGTACTTC.

This chain uses TRBV28 with TRBJ1-5; 8 bases agree with TRBD1. The CDR3 has 18 residues. The germline V gene has CDR1 MDHEN and CDR2 SYDVKM. The J segment lost 0 bases and the V segment lost 10 bases, leaving 17 bases of the junction unmatched. In nucleotides, the CDR3 is TGTGCCATGAAACCCGGGACAGGAAATATAGTTAGCAATCAGCCCCAGCATTTT. It codes for CAMKPGTGNIVSNQPQHF.

The chain has TRBV9 and TRBJ1-1; 7 nucleotides line up with TRBD1. CDR3 length: 14 amino acids. CDR1 SGDLS and CDR2 YYNGEE come from the germline V gene. The ends lost 5 bases at V and 4 bases at J; junction bases unmatched: 8. As DNA, the CDR3 is TGTGCCAGCAGACCCTCGGACAGGAGCACTGAAGCTTTCTTT. Protein product: CASRPSDRSTEAFF.